Listed here are 14 T cell receptor beta chains from one sample, sequenced in a study of tumor-infiltrating lymphocytes in primary liver carcinoma. cDNA specific to TCR beta was made from 500 ng of total RNA, with a constant-region primer employed for priming. A slightly modified ARM-PCR protocol with three nested multiplex PCR rounds produced these TCR beta libraries. The opening two PCR rounds, around 9 cycles each, paired TRBV1-TRBV30 forward primers with a C-beta reverse primer. TCRdb analysed the multiplex PCR reads with MiXCR anew, one entry per CDR3 protein. The sample has tens of thousands of distinct CDR3 sequences, more than 60% seen once. The tissue used was unsorted bulk material of about 19-33 mg. RNA and DNA were co-extracted from it with the AllPrep DNA/RNA mini kit. The source material was liver tumor tissue from sampling region 4. Indicated subset: tumor region T4, right-lateral pole. The receptors were sampled from a man aged 35 to 55 with primary liver carcinoma and hepatitis B virus infection.

Concerning this clonotype itself: A read error may produce the germline difference seen at one junction end. This chain connects TRBV6-5 to TRBJ1-1, with D hard to call. Germline CDR1 and CDR2: MNHEY and SVGAGI. The CDR3 is 16 residues long. The CDR3 DNA reads as TGTGTCAGCAGTTACGCTGGACCCCGGGATGAGGCTGAAGCTTTCTTT. This codes for CVSSYAGPRDEAEAFF.

Comment on this clonotype: Without the conserved terminal phenylalanine or tryptophan, this CDR3 likely stems from a read error. V usage is TRBV11-1 and J usage is TRBJ2-3; 11 bases are shared with TRBD2. Germline-derived CDR1 and CDR2 are SGHAT and FQDESV (reference sequence). The V gene end was trimmed by 9 bases and the J gene end by 0 bases; junction bases not matched to a gene: 8. The CDR3 runs to 16 residues. In DNA form, the CDR3 reads TGTGCCAGTGGCAAGGGACTAGCGGTTAGCACAGATACGCAGTATCTT. The encoded protein is CASGKGLAVSTDTQYL.

The sample holds many counts of this clonotype. The chain uses TRBV12-3 or TRBV12-4 and TRBJ2-7; D is unclear. The CDR3 contains 14 residues. Trimming took 5 bases from V and 2 from J, leaving 13 bases between them. The CDR3 sequence is CASSGPPRPYEQYF. Here the CDR3 DNA reads TGTGCCAGCAGTGGCCCCCCACGGCCCTACGAGCAGTACTTC.

The chain is built from TRBV7-9 and TRBJ2-1; the D gene is possibly TRBD1 (6 bases). CDR1 SEHNR and CDR2 FQNEAQ come from the germline V gene (reference sequence). Deletions cut 10 bases from V and 9 bases from J, with 28 bases between. The CDR3 sequence is 16 residues long. CDR3 bases: TGTGCCAAGAGCTCTCGTGAGGGGGTCAGGGTCATTGAGCAGTTCTTC. This encodes CAKSSREGVRVIEQFF.

Remarks on this clonotype: This could be a read error, since a much larger clone is one nucleotide away. The rearrangement joins TRBV5-1 to TRBJ1-1; TRBD1 matches 8 bases. The CDR3 runs 16 residues. Germline CDR1 and CDR2: SGHRS and YFSETQ. DNA of the CDR3: TGCGCCAACAGCTTAGGTGGCAGGGGGCTGAACACTGAAGCTTTCTTT. Translated: CANSLGGRGLNTEAFF.

The chain has TRBV11-2 and TRBJ2-1, with D hard to call. CDR1 is SGHAT and CDR2 is FQNNGV in the germline V gene. This CDR3 contains 12 residues. V was shortened by 3 bases and J by 7 bases, with 7 bases between the two germline ends. In DNA form, the CDR3 reads TGTGCCAGCAGCTTCCTGACTAATGAGCAGTTCTTC. Encoded protein: CASSFLTNEQFF.

This clonotype was seen many times. The chain joins TRBV4-2 to TRBJ2-1, with unresolved D. The germline V gene encodes CDR1 LGHNA and CDR2 YNFKEQ. V was clipped by 0 bases and J by 8 bases, with 17 bases between them. The CDR3 extends over 16 amino acids. This CDR3 is CASSQDPVGVEDEQFF. CDR3 nucleotides: TGTGCCAGCAGCCAAGACCCCGTTGGTGTTGAGGATGAGCAGTTCTTC.

Turning to this clonotype: The junction differs from germline at one of its ends, possibly a read error. The J gene is TRBJ2-1, the V gene TRBV5-4; weak D call: TRBD2 (6 bases). CDR1 SGHNT and CDR2 YYREEE come from the germline V gene (reference sequence). The CDR3 has 16 residues. CDR3 nucleotides: TGTTCCAGCAGCTTTGGTGGGAGCGGGTCCTACAATGAGCAGTTCTTC. Amino acids: CSSSFGGSGSYNEQFF.

This clonotype showed up just a few times. The chain combines TRBV27 with TRBJ2-7; D might be TRBD2 (5 bases). V lost 3 bases, J lost 7 bases, and 10 bases lay in between. This CDR3 has 12 amino acids. Germline lookup yields CDR1 MNHEY and CDR2 SMNVEV (reference sequence). In DNA form, the CDR3 reads TGTGCCAGCAGTTTTGAGGGTGGGGAGCAGTACTTC. It specifies CASSFEGGEQYF.

This clonotype qualifies as medium-sized (0.01 to 0.1%). The chain joins TRBV11-2 to TRBJ2-1; a weak D match, TRBD2 (5 bases). With 6 bases removed from V and 3 bases from J, the gap between germline ends came to 9 bases. CDR1 SGHAT and CDR2 FQNNGV come from the germline V gene. The CDR3 is 13 residues long. The CDR3 protein is CASSTGNYNEQFF. CDR3 DNA: TGTGCCAGCAGTACCGGGAACTACAATGAGCAGTTCTTC. The complete variable domain, with remaining parts taken from reference TRBV11-2 and TRBJ2-1, reads EAGVAQSPRYKIIEKRQSVAFWCNPISGHATLYWYQQILGQGPKLLIQFQNNGVVDDSQLPKDRFSAERLKGVDSTLKIQPAKLEDSAVYLCASSTGNYNEQFFGPGTRLTVL.

This clonotype was seen repeatedly, ten times or more. The chain joins TRBV28 to TRBJ2-1, with TRBD1 identical over 10 bases. Germline CDR1 is MDHEN and CDR2 is SYDVKM. Losses at the gene ends were 3 bases for V and 6 bases for J; bases not matched to a gene: 14. This CDR3 comprises 18 residues. The CDR3, as DNA: TGTGCCAGCAGTTTGGGTGGGTTTGGGACAGGGGCCGGCAATGAGCAGTTCTTC. This translates into CASSLGGFGTGAGNEQFF.

This chain uses TRBV6-6 with TRBJ2-5; D is uncertain. Germline CDR1 and CDR2: MNHNY and SVGAGI (reference sequence). Trimming removed 7 bases at V and 13 bases at J, with 19 bases between. The length of the CDR3 is 12 residues. The CDR3 protein is CASNLVEETRYF. In DNA, the CDR3 is TGTGCCAGCAATTTGGTAGAAGAGACCAGGTACTTC.

Note on this clonotype: Because it lacks the conserved phenylalanine or tryptophan at the end, this CDR3 is likely a read error. V is TRBV28 and J is TRBJ2-7; D unclear. Trimming removed 6 bases at V and 9 bases at J, with 24 bases between. The CDR3 is made up of 15 amino acids. CDR1 and CDR2 (germline): MDHEN, SYDVKM. This CDR3 is CASSRIGEVESGQYL. CDR3 nucleotides: TGTGCCAGCAGCCGTATAGGAGAGGTTGAATCAGGGCAGTACTTG.

This rearrangement joins TRBV9 to TRBJ2-1; TRBD2 matches 9 bases. Germline CDR1 is SGDLS and CDR2 is YYNGEE. This CDR3 is 17 amino acids long. V was pared by 4 bases and J by 7 bases, with 15 bases of the junction left unmatched. The DNA for the CDR3 is TGTGCCAGCAGCCCGAGGGCGTGGCTAGCGGGAAGTAATGAGCAGTTCTTC. Protein: CASSPRAWLAGSNEQFF.